Presented here are 14 T cell receptor beta chains from one specimen sequenced in a study of control samples from healthy donors and cancer patients. Clones were read by immunoSEQ multiplex PCR, and TCRdb kept only the in-frame ones, dropping some. Of about 150,000 clones in the sample, more than 85% are singletons; the top ten hold 5.8%. What was sequenced was blood. The receptors were sampled from a young man in good health.

The chain couples TRBV3-1 (or the pseudogene TRBV3-2) to TRBJ2-1, with D possibly being TRBD2 (6 bases). Germline values: CDR1 LGHDT, CDR2 YNNKEL (reference sequence). The CDR3 has 16 amino acids. The ends were cut back, 0 bases at V and 5 bases at J, with 14 bases in the middle. CDR3 sequence (DNA): TGTGCCAGCAGCCAAGATAGCGGACACTTAAACAATGAGCAGTTCTTC. Encoded protein: CASSQDSGHLNNEQFF.

The chain links TRBV15 to TRBJ1-1; maybe TRBD1 (6 bases). Germline V gives CDR1 LNHNV, CDR2 YYDKDF (reference sequence). V was clipped by 3 bases and J by 7 bases, with 12 bases between them. The CDR3 runs 13 residues. The CDR3 DNA is TGTGCCACCAGCAGGGGGGCCAGGATTGAAGCTTTCTTT. Translating gives CATSRGARIEAFF.

This chain links TRBV25-1 with TRBJ2-7, with 8 nucleotides matching TRBD1. The CDR3 spans 12 residues. Germline CDR1 and CDR2: MGHDK and SYGVNS. Unmatched junction bases numbered 2, after V lost 7 bases and J lost 3 bases. CDR3 nucleotides: TGTGCCAGCATTGGGACAGGCTACGAGCAGTACTTC. Its translation is CASIGTGYEQYF.

This clone was seen once. An end of the junction does not agree with germline; a read error may underlie this. The chain recombines TRBV5-4 with TRBJ1-1, with D hard to call. This CDR3 region has 12 residues. The germline V gene encodes CDR1 SGHNT and CDR2 YYREEE (reference sequence). The CDR3 loop reads CASSSRPNYLVF. As DNA, the CDR3 is TGTGCCAGCAGCTCACGACCCAATTACCTCGTCTTT.

The chain links TRBV28 to TRBJ2-5; 7 bases map to TRBD1. The CDR3 is 14 amino acids. The germline V gene has CDR1 MDHEN and CDR2 SYDVKM. V lost 7 bases, J lost 1 base, and 6 bases stayed unmatched. The CDR3 nucleotides are TGTGCCAGCATCCCCGGGACAGTCCAAGAGACCCAGTACTTC. Protein: CASIPGTVQETQYF.

The rearrangement links TRBV7-2 to TRBJ2-1, with TRBD2 matching over 8 bases. CDR3 length: 14 amino acids. Germline V lookup: CDR1 SGHTA, CDR2 FQGNSA. Trimming removed 5 bases from V and 4 bases from J; junction bases left unmatched: 4. The CDR3 reads CASSPGGRYNEQFF. In DNA form, the CDR3 reads TGTGCCAGCAGCCCGGGGGGGCGGTACAATGAGCAGTTCTTC.

V gene TRBV6-5 combines with J gene TRBJ2-7; 7 nucleotides line up with TRBD2. V shed 8 bases and J 2 bases; nucleotides not matched to a gene: 0. The V gene's germline CDR1 is MNHEY and CDR2 SVGAGI. The CDR3 is 11 amino acids. The CDR3 loop is CASGGAYEQYF. The CDR3, as DNA: TGTGCCAGCGGGGGGGCCTACGAGCAGTACTTC.

The chain uses TRBV27 and TRBJ2-2; 9 nucleotides align to TRBD1. This CDR3 is built from 16 residues. Germline lookup yields CDR1 MNHEY and CDR2 SMNVEV (reference sequence). V was pared by 0 bases and J by 3 bases, with 2 bases of the junction left unmatched. In nucleotides, the CDR3 is TGTGCCAGCAGTTTATCCGGGACAGGGTACACCGGGGAGCTGTTTTTT. It is translated as CASSLSGTGYTGELFF.

The chain has TRBV7-8 and TRBJ1-6; possibly TRBD1 for D (5 bases). Germline values: CDR1 SGHVS, CDR2 FQNEAQ. The CDR3 totals 19 residues. The V end lost 3 bases, the J end lost 0 bases, and 18 bases lay between the germline ends. The CDR3 sequence is CASSFKWRTTSSYNSPLHF. CDR3 DNA: TGTGCCAGCAGCTTTAAATGGCGGACAACGAGCTCCTATAATTCACCCCTCCACTTT.

This chain joins TRBV6-2 or TRBV6-3 and TRBJ2-7; tentative D call: TRBD1 (5 bases). The V and J ends lost 2 bases and 6 bases respectively, with 8 bases between them. This CDR3 is built from 12 residues. From germline, CDR1 is MNHEY and CDR2 SVGEGT. CDR3: CASSYQGSEQYF. The CDR3 bases are TGTGCCAGCAGTTACCAGGGTAGCGAGCAGTACTTC.

V is TRBV14 and J is TRBJ1-1, with D perhaps matching TRBD1 (5 bases). The V and J ends lost 0 bases and 3 bases respectively, with 14 bases between them. This CDR3 is 16 amino acids long. Germline assignment: CDR1 SGHDN and CDR2 FVKESK. The CDR3 sequence is CASSQDQGWSDTEAFF. Here the CDR3 DNA reads TGTGCCAGCAGCCAAGATCAGGGATGGTCGGACACTGAAGCTTTCTTT.

J is TRBJ2-7 and V is TRBV29-1, with 7 bases matching TRBD1. V was clipped by 8 bases and J by 1 base; unmatched bases: 5. Germline loops: CDR1 SQVTM, CDR2 ANQGSEA. The CDR3 loop spans 12 amino acids. For the CDR3, the DNA is TGCAGCTACCGGGACAGTTCCTACGAGCAGTACTTC. Its protein is CSYRDSSYEQYF.

J is TRBJ1-4 and V is TRBV7-6; D remains ambiguous. Trimming took off 1 base at V and 12 bases at J, with 6 bases between the two ends. The germline V gene encodes CDR1 SGHVS and CDR2 FNYEAQ. The CDR3 consists of 11 residues. CDR3 DNA sequence: TGTGCCAGCAGCTTAGATTGGGAACTGTTTTTT. Protein: CASSLDWELFF.

V and J are TRBV28 and TRBJ2-5, with D perhaps matching TRBD2 (5 bases). Trimming pared 3 bases from V and 2 bases from J, leaving 16 bases between. Germline V gene lookup returns CDR1 MDHEN and CDR2 SYDVKM. The CDR3 has 16 residues. CDR3 sequence: CASSFLIGRRQETQYF. The CDR3 nucleotides read TGTGCCAGCAGTTTTCTTATCGGGCGGAGGCAAGAGACCCAGTACTTC.